Listed below are T cell receptor beta chains from one sample, sequenced in a study of T cell responses to AZD1222 COVID-19 vaccine. Using immunoSEQ multiplex PCR, the repertoire was profiled, and TCRdb retains in-frame clones only, with some absent. In the table there are about 130,000 clones, 70% to 90% of which are singletons. This specimen was peripheral blood, taken on day 0 of AZD1222 vaccination. The receptor set was obtained from an adult in good health. Both conserved end residues are part of each CDR3. Each record gives: CDR3 DNA, CDR3 protein, V gene, D gene, clone size, J gene. The D gene is left open where the match is weak. Only part of the rows carry a size: once, few, many, or a class if the clone is expanded.

DNA: TGTGCCAGCACCTGGGACAGACGCACAGATACGCAGTATTTT
CDR3: CASTWDRRTDTQYF
V: TRBV6-5
D: TRBD1
size: .
J: TRBJ2-3

DNA: TGTGCCAGCAGCGTTGAGGACAGAGAGTTCTACAATGAGCAGTTCTTC
CDR3: CASSVEDREFYNEQFF
V: TRBV9
D: .
size: .
J: TRBJ2-1

DNA: TGTGCCAGTAACGGACTAGCTTTAATTACAGATACGCAGTATTTT
CDR3: CASNGLALITDTQYF
V: TRBV2
D: TRBD2
size: once
J: TRBJ2-3

DNA: TGTGCCAGCAGCTTGGATCGGACTAGCGGTTACAATGAGCAGTTCTTC
CDR3: CASSLDRTSGYNEQFF
V: TRBV5-4
D: TRBD2
size: .
J: TRBJ2-1

DNA: TGTGCCTGGAGTGTAACAGGGAATCAGCCCCAGCATTTT
CDR3: CAWSVTGNQPQHF
V: TRBV30
D: .
size: .
J: TRBJ1-5

DNA: TGTGCCAGCAGCCAAGCGGGAGCGGGCGAGACCCAGTACTTC
CDR3: CASSQAGAGETQYF
V: TRBV5-4
D: TRBD2
size: .
J: TRBJ2-5

DNA: TGTGCCAGCAGTTTATTTCGGGGCACCTTTTCCTACGAGCAGTACTTC
CDR3: CASSLFRGTFSYEQYF
V: TRBV28
D: .
size: .
J: TRBJ2-7

DNA: TGTGCCAGCAGCGGGAGTGTATCCGGGGAGCTGTTTTTT
CDR3: CASSGSVSGELFF
V: TRBV9
D: .
size: .
J: TRBJ2-2

DNA: TGTGCCAGCAGCTTAGAATTTTGGAAACAGGGCTCCTACGAGCAGTACTTC
CDR3: CASSLEFWKQGSYEQYF
V: TRBV11-2
D: .
size: .
J: TRBJ2-7

DNA: TGTGCCAGCAGCGCACTAGCGGGAGACTACAATGAGCAGTTCTTC
CDR3: CASSALAGDYNEQFF
V: TRBV9
D: TRBD2
size: .
J: TRBJ2-1

DNA: TGTGCCAGCAGTTTCCCCAGGGTTGGGGGTGAAAAACTGTTTTTT
CDR3: CASSFPRVGGEKLFF
V: TRBV28
D: .
size: few
J: TRBJ1-4

DNA: TGTGCCAGCAGCTTGGGGACTAGCGGGGAATCCTACAATGAGCAGTTCTTC
CDR3: CASSLGTSGESYNEQFF
V: TRBV7-6
D: TRBD2
size: .
J: TRBJ2-1

DNA: TGTGCTGGGGTGGGGGTTTCGAACACTGAAGCTTTCTTT
CDR3: CAGVGVSNTEAFF
V: TRBV21-1
D: .
size: .
J: TRBJ1-1

DNA: TGTGCCAGTAGTATGACGGGGACAGGATCCTACGAGCAGTACTTC
CDR3: CASSMTGTGSYEQYF
V: TRBV19
D: TRBD1
size: once
J: TRBJ2-7

DNA: TGTGCCAGCAGCTTAGGGACGGGGTTCACTGAAGCTTTCTTT
CDR3: CASSLGTGFTEAFF
V: TRBV11-2
D: .
size: once
J: TRBJ1-1

DNA: TGTGCCAGCAGTTATGCACCTAACTATGGCTACACCTTC
CDR3: CASSYAPNYGYTF
V: TRBV6-5
D: .
size: .
J: TRBJ1-2

DNA: TGTGCCAGCAGTACAGGGACGCTTGGCGAGCAGTACTTC
CDR3: CASSTGTLGEQYF
V: TRBV9
D: .
size: .
J: TRBJ2-7

DNA: TGTGCCAGCAGTGAATACGGGGGGCTCGGCGAGCAGTACTTC
CDR3: CASSEYGGLGEQYF
V: TRBV25-1
D: .
size: .
J: TRBJ2-7

DNA: TGTGCCAGCAGCTCTCGGGAGGCCAACAATGAGCAGTTCTTC
CDR3: CASSSREANNEQFF
V: TRBV11-1
D: TRBD2
size: .
J: TRBJ2-1

DNA: TGTGCCAGCAGCTTACGATCCGGGAGTGGGGAGACCCAGTACTTC
CDR3: CASSLRSGSGETQYF
V: TRBV7-3
D: .
size: .
J: TRBJ2-5

DNA: TGTGCCAGCAGCCAACAGGGTACTGGAAACACCATATATTTT
CDR3: CASSQQGTGNTIYF
V: TRBV3-1/TRBV3-2
D: .
size: once
J: TRBJ1-3

DNA: TGCGCCAGCAGTCCGGCGATGACAGGGGATTCACCCCTCCACTTT
CDR3: CASSPAMTGDSPLHF
V: TRBV5-1
D: TRBD1
size: .
J: TRBJ1-6

DNA: TGTGCCAGCAGTTTGACAGGGGGAAGTAATTCACCCCTCCACTTT
CDR3: CASSLTGGSNSPLHF
V: TRBV27
D: TRBD1
size: .
J: TRBJ1-6

DNA: TGTGCCAGCAGTTTCTCTGCGGGAGGGGCCCACTACGAGCAGTACTTC
CDR3: CASSFSAGGAHYEQYF
V: TRBV28
D: TRBD2
size: .
J: TRBJ2-7

DNA: TGTGCCAGCAGCACCGACAGGACATTTTATGGCTACACCTTC
CDR3: CASSTDRTFYGYTF
V: TRBV6-5
D: .
size: .
J: TRBJ1-2

DNA: TGTGCCAGCAGCCAAGAACAAACAGGGAGGGACACCATATATTTT
CDR3: CASSQEQTGRDTIYF
V: TRBV3-1/TRBV3-2
D: .
size: .
J: TRBJ1-3

DNA: TGTGCCAGCTCCCCGACTAGCGTGGAGACCCAGTACTTC
CDR3: CASSPTSVETQYF
V: TRBV18
D: TRBD2
size: .
J: TRBJ2-5

DNA: TGTGCCAGCAGTGACTTAGCGGGAGTCCACTACGAGCAGTACTTC
CDR3: CASSDLAGVHYEQYF
V: TRBV25-1
D: TRBD2
size: .
J: TRBJ2-7

DNA: TGCAGCGTTACTGGCGGGGACTTGAACACTGAAGCTTTCTTT
CDR3: CSVTGGDLNTEAFF
V: TRBV29-1
D: .
size: .
J: TRBJ1-1

DNA: TGTGCCAGCAGCAGGGTCTCTGAGCAGTTCTTC
CDR3: CASSRVSEQFF
V: TRBV28
D: .
size: .
J: TRBJ2-1

DNA: TGTGCCAGCAGCGTAGACGCTAGCGGGAGACAGTACGAGCAGTACTTC
CDR3: CASSVDASGRQYEQYF
V: TRBV9
D: TRBD2
size: .
J: TRBJ2-7

DNA: TGTGCCAGCAGCCACTGGACAGGGGATGGCTACACCTTC
CDR3: CASSHWTGDGYTF
V: TRBV3-1/TRBV3-2
D: TRBD1
size: few
J: TRBJ1-2

DNA: TGTGCCAGCAGCGTAGGAGGCAGGAGCACAGATACGCAGTATTTT
CDR3: CASSVGGRSTDTQYF
V: TRBV9
D: .
size: .
J: TRBJ2-3

DNA: TGTGCCAGCAGTGACGGACAGGCCAACACCGGGGAGCTGTTTTTT
CDR3: CASSDGQANTGELFF
V: TRBV6-1
D: TRBD1
size: .
J: TRBJ2-2

DNA: TGTGCCAGTAGCTTCCCGGGACAGGGTGGAGAGCAGTACTTC
CDR3: CASSFPGQGGEQYF
V: TRBV2
D: TRBD1
size: .
J: TRBJ2-7

DNA: TGTGCCAGCAGTTATAACCCATCGGGCGGAGCCAACGTCCTGACTTTC
CDR3: CASSYNPSGGANVLTF
V: TRBV6-5
D: .
size: .
J: TRBJ2-6

DNA: TGTGCCAGCAGTTCTCACCGGGACAGGGGGTTTAACGAGCAGTACTTC
CDR3: CASSSHRDRGFNEQYF
V: TRBV28
D: TRBD1
size: .
J: TRBJ2-7

DNA: TGTGCCAGCTCACCCCCATACGGCCGACAGGGCCCCTATGGCTACACCTTC
CDR3: CASSPPYGRQGPYGYTF
V: TRBV18
D: TRBD1
size: few
J: TRBJ1-2

DNA: TGTGCCAGCAGCTTATCACCGGGAGAGGTTGGAGAGCAGTACTTC
CDR3: CASSLSPGEVGEQYF
V: TRBV7-3
D: .
size: .
J: TRBJ2-7

DNA: TGTGCCAGCAGTTCACAGGGGAGCACTGAAGCTTTCTTT
CDR3: CASSSQGSTEAFF
V: TRBV12-3/TRBV12-4
D: TRBD1
size: .
J: TRBJ1-1

DNA: TGTGCCAGCAGTTTCTCGGGGCACGCTTTCTTT
CDR3: CASSFSGHAFF
V: TRBV12-3/TRBV12-4
D: .
size: .
J: TRBJ1-1

DNA: TGTGCCAGCAGCGTAGGCGAGCGGGGGAATACCTACGAGCAGTACTTC
CDR3: CASSVGERGNTYEQYF
V: TRBV9
D: TRBD2
size: .
J: TRBJ2-7

DNA: TGTGCCAGCAGTCCGGGGTCGGGACAGGCTCGCACAGATACGCAGTATTTT
CDR3: CASSPGSGQARTDTQYF
V: TRBV27
D: TRBD1
size: .
J: TRBJ2-3

DNA: TGTGCCAGTAGTATATCTAGCGGGAGAGGCTACGAGCAGTACTTC
CDR3: CASSISSGRGYEQYF
V: TRBV19
D: TRBD2
size: .
J: TRBJ2-7

DNA: TGCGCCAGCAGCTCGACAGGGGACTATGGCTACACCTTC
CDR3: CASSSTGDYGYTF
V: TRBV5-1
D: TRBD1
size: once
J: TRBJ1-2

DNA: TGTGCCAGCAGTGGGGACAGGGGGCAGACCAATGAAAAACTGTTTTTT
CDR3: CASSGDRGQTNEKLFF
V: TRBV28
D: TRBD1
size: .
J: TRBJ1-4

DNA: TGTGCCAGTAGAGGGAAGGGGGGACAGGCCCCCCTTAACTATGGCTACACCTTC
CDR3: CASRGKGGQAPLNYGYTF
V: TRBV19
D: TRBD1
size: .
J: TRBJ1-2

DNA: TGTGCCAGCAGCTTGAAACAGGGGAGGGACCTTAACACTGAAGCTTTCTTT
CDR3: CASSLKQGRDLNTEAFF
V: TRBV5-4
D: TRBD1
size: .
J: TRBJ1-1

DNA: TGTGCCAGCACCGCCAGACTGGCCAGCGGGAGGAGGACGGAGACCCAGTACTTC
CDR3: CASTARLASGRRTETQYF
V: TRBV3-1/TRBV3-2
D: TRBD2
size: .
J: TRBJ2-5

DNA: TGTGCCAGCAGCCTCAAGACAGGGGCTGGCTATGGCTACACCTTC
CDR3: CASSLKTGAGYGYTF
V: TRBV6-5
D: TRBD1
size: .
J: TRBJ1-2

DNA: TGTGCCAGCAGTGACGCGTCCGGGTACGAGCAGTACTTC
CDR3: CASSDASGYEQYF
V: TRBV6-1
D: .
size: few
J: TRBJ2-7

DNA: TGTGCCAGTAGTATACTGCAGGGTGGCCCCTACGAGCAGTACTTC
CDR3: CASSILQGGPYEQYF
V: TRBV19
D: .
size: .
J: TRBJ2-7

DNA: TGTGCCAGCAGCTTACAAACAGCGAGGACGGCCAAAAACATTCAGTACTTC
CDR3: CASSLQTARTAKNIQYF
V: TRBV7-3
D: .
size: .
J: TRBJ2-4